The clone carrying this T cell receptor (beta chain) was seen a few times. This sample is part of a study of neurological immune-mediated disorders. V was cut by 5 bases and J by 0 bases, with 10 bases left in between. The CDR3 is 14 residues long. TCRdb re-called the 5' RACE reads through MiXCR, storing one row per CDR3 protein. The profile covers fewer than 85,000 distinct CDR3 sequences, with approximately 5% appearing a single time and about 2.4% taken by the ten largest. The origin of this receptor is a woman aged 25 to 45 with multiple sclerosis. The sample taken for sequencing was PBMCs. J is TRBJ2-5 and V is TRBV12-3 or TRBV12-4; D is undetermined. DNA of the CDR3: TGTGCCAGCAGTCGAAAATGGGACCAAGAGACCCAGTACTTC. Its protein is CASSRKWDQETQYF.